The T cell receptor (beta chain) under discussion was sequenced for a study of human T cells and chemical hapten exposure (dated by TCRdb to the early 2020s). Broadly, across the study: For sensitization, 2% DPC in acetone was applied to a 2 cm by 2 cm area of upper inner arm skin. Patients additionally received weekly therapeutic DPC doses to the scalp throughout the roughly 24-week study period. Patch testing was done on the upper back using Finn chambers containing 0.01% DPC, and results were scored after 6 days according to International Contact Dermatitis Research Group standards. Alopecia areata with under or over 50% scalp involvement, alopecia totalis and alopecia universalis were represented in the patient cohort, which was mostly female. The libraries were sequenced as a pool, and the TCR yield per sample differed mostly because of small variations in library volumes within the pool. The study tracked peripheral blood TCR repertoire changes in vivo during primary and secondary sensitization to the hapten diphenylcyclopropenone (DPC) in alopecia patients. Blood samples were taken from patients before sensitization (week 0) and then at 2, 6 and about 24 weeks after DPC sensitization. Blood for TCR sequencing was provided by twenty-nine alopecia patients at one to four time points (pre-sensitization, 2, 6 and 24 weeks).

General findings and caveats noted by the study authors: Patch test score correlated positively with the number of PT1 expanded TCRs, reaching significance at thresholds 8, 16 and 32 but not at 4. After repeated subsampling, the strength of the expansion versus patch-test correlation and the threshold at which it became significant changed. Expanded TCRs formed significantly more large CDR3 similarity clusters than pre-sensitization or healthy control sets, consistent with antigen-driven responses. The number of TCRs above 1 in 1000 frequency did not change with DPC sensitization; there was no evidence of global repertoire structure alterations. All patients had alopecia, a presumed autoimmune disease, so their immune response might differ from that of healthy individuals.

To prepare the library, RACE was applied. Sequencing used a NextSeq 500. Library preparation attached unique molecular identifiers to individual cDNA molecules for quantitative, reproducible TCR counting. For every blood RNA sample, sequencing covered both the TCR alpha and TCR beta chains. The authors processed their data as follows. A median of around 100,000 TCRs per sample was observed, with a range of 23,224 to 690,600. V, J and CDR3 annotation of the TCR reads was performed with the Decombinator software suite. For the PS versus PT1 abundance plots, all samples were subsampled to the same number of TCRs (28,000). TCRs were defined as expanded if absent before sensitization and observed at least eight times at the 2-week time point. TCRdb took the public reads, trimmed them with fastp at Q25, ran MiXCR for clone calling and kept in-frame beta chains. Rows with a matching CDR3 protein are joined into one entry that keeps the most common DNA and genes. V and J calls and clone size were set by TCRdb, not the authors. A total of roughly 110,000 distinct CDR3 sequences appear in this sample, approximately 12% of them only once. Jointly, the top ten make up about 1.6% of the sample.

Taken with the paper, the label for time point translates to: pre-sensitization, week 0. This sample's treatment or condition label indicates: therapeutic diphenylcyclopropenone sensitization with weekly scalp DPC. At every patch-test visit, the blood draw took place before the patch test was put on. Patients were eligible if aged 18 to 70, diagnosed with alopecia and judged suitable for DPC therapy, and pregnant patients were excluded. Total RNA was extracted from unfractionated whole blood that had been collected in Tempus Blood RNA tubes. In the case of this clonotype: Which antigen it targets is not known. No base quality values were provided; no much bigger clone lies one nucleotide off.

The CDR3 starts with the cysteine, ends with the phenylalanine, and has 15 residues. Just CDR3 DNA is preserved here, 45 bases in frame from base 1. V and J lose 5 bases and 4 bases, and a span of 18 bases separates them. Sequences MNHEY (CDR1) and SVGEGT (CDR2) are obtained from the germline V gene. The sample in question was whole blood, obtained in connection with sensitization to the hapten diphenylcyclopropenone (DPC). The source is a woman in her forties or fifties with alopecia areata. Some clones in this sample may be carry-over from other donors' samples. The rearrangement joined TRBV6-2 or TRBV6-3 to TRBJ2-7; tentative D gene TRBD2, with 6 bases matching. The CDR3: CASSPTGTPPYEQYF. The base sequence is TGTGCCAGCAGTCCGACCGGGACTCCACCTTACGAGCAGTACTTC.